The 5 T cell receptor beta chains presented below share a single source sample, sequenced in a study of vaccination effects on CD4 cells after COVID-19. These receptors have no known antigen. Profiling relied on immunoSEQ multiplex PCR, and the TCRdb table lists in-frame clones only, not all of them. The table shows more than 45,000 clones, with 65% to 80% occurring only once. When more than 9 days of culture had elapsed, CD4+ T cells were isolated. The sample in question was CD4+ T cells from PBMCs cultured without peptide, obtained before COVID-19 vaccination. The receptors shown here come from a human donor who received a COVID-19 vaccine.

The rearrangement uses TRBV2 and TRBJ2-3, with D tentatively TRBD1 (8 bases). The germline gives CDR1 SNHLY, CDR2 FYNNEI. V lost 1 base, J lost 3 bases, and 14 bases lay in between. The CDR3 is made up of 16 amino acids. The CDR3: CASSEGTGRGTDTQYF. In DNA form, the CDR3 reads TGTGCCAGCAGTGAAGGGACAGGGCGGGGGACAGATACGCAGTATTTT.

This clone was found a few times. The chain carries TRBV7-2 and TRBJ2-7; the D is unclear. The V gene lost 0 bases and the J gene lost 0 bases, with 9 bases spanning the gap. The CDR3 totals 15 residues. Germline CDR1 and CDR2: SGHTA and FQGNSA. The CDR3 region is CASSLAAVSSYEQYV. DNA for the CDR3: TGTGCCAGCAGCTTAGCGGCGGTGAGCTCCTACGAGCAGTACGTC.

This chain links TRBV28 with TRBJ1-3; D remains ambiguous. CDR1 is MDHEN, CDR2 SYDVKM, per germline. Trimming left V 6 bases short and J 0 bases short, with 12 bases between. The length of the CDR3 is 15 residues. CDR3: CASSRQPSSGNTIYF. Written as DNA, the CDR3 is TGTGCCAGCAGCCGCCAACCGAGCTCTGGAAACACCATATATTTT.

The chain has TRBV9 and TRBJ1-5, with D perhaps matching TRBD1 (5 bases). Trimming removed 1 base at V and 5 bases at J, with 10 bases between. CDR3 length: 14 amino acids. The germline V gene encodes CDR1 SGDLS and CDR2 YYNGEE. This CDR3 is CASSVNDRYQPQHF. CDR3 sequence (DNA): TGTGCCAGCAGCGTAAATGACAGATATCAGCCCCAGCATTTT.

Here the CDR3 DNA reads TGCGCCAGCAGCTTGTCTGCTGGGGCCAACGTCCTGACTTTC. Translating it yields CASSLSAGANVLTF. This sequence joins TRBV5-1 and TRBJ2-6; D not certain. This CDR3 is 14 amino acids long. CDR1 and CDR2 (germline): SGHRS, YFSETQ. V lost 1 base and J 2 bases, leaving 4 bases between the germline ends.